Sequencing of this T cell receptor (beta chain) was carried out in a study of OX40 agonist ivuxolimab in advanced cancers. Study overall: Prior anti-PD-1, anti-PD-L1 or anti-CTLA-4 therapy did not bar entry, and roughly 40% had some.

To note about this clone: Its antigen is not known.

The assay was immunoSEQ multiplex PCR, and TCRdb's table has in-frame clones only and misses some. The data hold about 79,000 clones, with roughly 88% observed a single time. Whole-study findings and limits: The mean number of expanded clones was higher in CD8+ T cells than in CD4+.

The V end was cut by 3 bases, the J end by 5 bases, with 7 bases between. From germline, CDR1 is SNHLY and CDR2 FYNNEI. The CDR3 contains 13 residues. The source of this sequence is an adult with an advanced solid tumor such as melanoma, head and neck, liver or kidney cancer. The chain carries TRBV2 and TRBJ2-2, with no clear D. The source material was CD4+ or CD8+ T cells sorted from blood, sampled in a trial of the OX40 agonist ivuxolimab. The DNA for the CDR3 is TGTGCCAGCAGTGATTTATCGACCGGGGAGCTGTTTTTT. Translated, it gives CASSDLSTGELFF.